The present T cell receptor beta chain was sequenced within a study of cytomegalovirus exposure and HLA in healthy donors. Study as a whole: Earlier work reported approximately 110 million unique TCR beta sequences from about 179 million T cells. General study findings and limits: The study recorded over 150 TCR beta chains that were cytomegalovirus-associated.

PCR employed 60 Vbeta and 13 Jbeta primers. Generated by immunoSEQ multiplex PCR, the TCRdb table keeps only in-frame clones and is missing some. Of some 130,000 clones in the sample, 60% to 80% were seen once. In the case of this clone: Its antigen remains unidentified.

Input material: PBMCs. The clonotype comes from a female donor in good health and CMV-seronegative.

For the CDR3, the DNA is TGTGCCAGCAGTGAGGAGTTATGGTACGAGCAGTACTTC. Translated, it gives CASSEELWYEQYF. The chain joins TRBV2 to TRBJ2-7; D is ambiguous. The V gene's germline CDR1 is SNHLY and CDR2 FYNNEI. V gave up 3 bases and J gave up 4 bases, with 10 bases separating them. This CDR3 has 13 residues.